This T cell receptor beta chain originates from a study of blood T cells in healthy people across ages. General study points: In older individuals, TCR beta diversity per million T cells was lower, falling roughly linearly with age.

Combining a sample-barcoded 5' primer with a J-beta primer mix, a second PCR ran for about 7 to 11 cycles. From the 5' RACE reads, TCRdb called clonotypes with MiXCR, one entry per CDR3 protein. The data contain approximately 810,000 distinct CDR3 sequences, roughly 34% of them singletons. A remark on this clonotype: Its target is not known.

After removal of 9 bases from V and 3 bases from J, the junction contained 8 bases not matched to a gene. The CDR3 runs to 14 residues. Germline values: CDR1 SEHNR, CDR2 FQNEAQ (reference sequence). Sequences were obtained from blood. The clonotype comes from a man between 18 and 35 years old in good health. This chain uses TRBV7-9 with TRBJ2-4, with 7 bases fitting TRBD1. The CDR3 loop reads CASTSTGSKNIQYF. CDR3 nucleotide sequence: TGTGCCAGTACATCGACAGGGAGCAAAAACATTCAGTACTTC.